The 19 T cell receptor beta chains presented below share a single source sample, sequenced in a study of shared T cell receptors in the human thymus. The repertoire was sequenced with immunoSEQ multiplex PCR; TCRdb's copy has only in-frame clones and lacks some. The sample has approximately 760,000 clones; 70% to 90% are singletons. These data were also filed under a second study, of human thymus T cells.

The sample taken for sequencing was thymocytes. These receptors originate from a girl under three years old with a congenital heart defect.

V gene TRBV29-1 combines with J gene TRBJ1-1, with 7 bases matching TRBD1. This CDR3 spans 13 amino acids. The V segment lost 4 bases and the J segment 5 bases; nucleotides outside the gene matches: 7. Germline V gene lookup returns CDR1 SQVTM and CDR2 ANQGSEA. The CDR3 sequence: CSVALKQGTEAFF. The CDR3 DNA is TGCAGCGTTGCCCTGAAACAGGGGACTGAAGCTTTCTTT.

This clone was counted a single time. The chain joins TRBV6-1 to TRBJ1-5; weak D call: TRBD1 (5 bases). This CDR3 contains 20 residues. Germline V gene data show CDR1 as MNHNS and CDR2 as SASEGT. V was clipped by 2 bases and J by 0 bases, with 23 bases between them. The CDR3 region has the DNA TGTGCCAGCAGTGAATGGGGGGAGACCCACGACTCCTATAGCAATCAGCCCCAGCATTTT. Its translation: CASSEWGETHDSYSNQPQHF.

This chain uses TRBV9 with TRBJ2-5, with 7 bases identical to TRBD2. V shed 4 bases and J 3 bases; nucleotides not matched to a gene: 6. The CDR3 is 14 residues long. Germline V lookup: CDR1 SGDLS, CDR2 YYNGEE. The CDR3 sequence: CASSPLAREETQYF. CDR3 sequence (DNA): TGTGCCAGCAGCCCACTAGCGAGGGAAGAGACCCAGTACTTC.

The genes are TRBV2 and TRBJ1-2; no definite D call. The germline gives CDR1 SNHLY, CDR2 FYNNEI. This CDR3 is 15 amino acids long. Trimming cost V 5 bases and J 7 bases, with 20 bases left between them. The CDR3 DNA reads as TGTGCCAGCAGTAAAACCCCCCGGCCCGGGGTTGGCTACACCTTC. Its translation is CASSKTPRPGVGYTF.

The V gene is TRBV6-5, the J gene TRBJ1-2, with D possibly TRBD1 on 6 matching bases. Germline CDR1 MNHEY, CDR2 SVGAGI. With 6 bases removed from V and 2 bases from J, the gap between germline ends came to 16 bases. CDR3 length: 15 residues. The CDR3 is CASSPGGGLNYGYTF. The CDR3 DNA follows: TGTGCCAGCAGCCCTGGGGGGGGCCTAAACTATGGCTACACCTTC.

The rearrangement joins TRBV10-3 to TRBJ2-1; no clear D gene. Germline-derived CDR1 and CDR2 are ENHRY and SYGVKD. V was cut by 0 bases and J by 5 bases, with 17 bases left in between. This CDR3 has 17 residues. The CDR3, as DNA: TGTGCCATCAGTGAGTCGATCAGGCCAATTCTAAACAATGAGCAGTTCTTC. Its protein product is CAISESIRPILNNEQFF.

The chain couples TRBV2 to TRBJ1-2; the D gene is possibly TRBD1 (5 bases). V was shortened by 5 bases and J by 5 bases, with 12 bases between the two germline ends. The germline gives CDR1 SNHLY, CDR2 FYNNEI. CDR3 length: 13 amino acids. In DNA form, the CDR3 reads TGTGCCAGCAGTCTGCGGGGGGAATATGGCTACACCTTC. Translating it yields CASSLRGEYGYTF.

The chain employs TRBV9 and TRBJ2-7, with a tentative D call TRBD2 (7 bases). The length of the CDR3 is 15 residues. CDR1 is SGDLS, CDR2 YYNGEE, per germline. V lost 2 bases to trimming and J lost 2 bases, with 14 bases between them. The CDR3 DNA sequence: TGTGCCAGCAGCGTGGGGGGGACACGTACCTACGAGCAGTACTTC. This codes for CASSVGGTRTYEQYF.

This clone appeared a few times. V usage is TRBV14 and J usage is TRBJ2-6; 7 nucleotides match TRBD1. Trimming took 1 base from V and 0 from J; bases not matched to a gene: 12. The CDR3 has 20 amino acids. Germline CDR1 reads SGHDN; CDR2 reads FVKESK. The CDR3 region is CASSQVGPRDSPSGANVLTF. The CDR3 nucleotides read TGTGCCAGCAGCCAAGTAGGCCCCCGGGACAGCCCCTCTGGGGCCAACGTCCTGACTTTC.

The V and J genes are TRBV5-1 and TRBJ2-5; possibly TRBD1 for D (6 bases). Germline-derived CDR1 and CDR2 are SGHRS and YFSETQ. V was pared by 3 bases and J by 3 bases, with 15 bases between. CDR3 size: 15 residues. The DNA of the CDR3 is TGCGCCAGCAGCTCCACACAGGGATTTGAAGAGACCCAGTACTTC. Translating gives CASSSTQGFEETQYF.

V and J are TRBV15 and TRBJ1-2, with D unclear. Deletions cut 8 bases from V and 3 bases from J, with 16 bases between. The V gene's germline CDR1 is LNHNV and CDR2 YYDKDF (reference sequence). The CDR3 length is 14 residues. CDR3 in DNA: TGTGCCACCGGCCGGGGTCTATCCTACTATGGCTACACCTTC. The encoded protein is CATGRGLSYYGYTF. Supplemented by reference TRBV15 and TRBJ1-2, the full variable domain reads DAMVIQNPRYQVTQFGKPVTLSCSQTLNHNVMYWYQQKSSQAPKLLFHYYDKDFNNEADTPDNFQSRRPNTSFCFLDIRSPGLGDTAMYLCATGRGLSYYGYTFGSGTRLTVV.

The gene calls are TRBV14 and TRBJ1-1; the D gene is possibly TRBD1 (5 bases). The CDR3 runs to 16 residues. Germline lookup yields CDR1 SGHDN and CDR2 FVKESK. Trimming stripped 4 bases from V and 0 bases from J, with 15 bases between. CDR3 region: CASSPTQEPMNTEAFF. In DNA form, the CDR3 reads TGTGCCAGCAGCCCCACACAGGAGCCCATGAACACTGAAGCTTTCTTT.

This clone has only a few counts. The rearrangement links TRBV6-5 to TRBJ2-7; TRBD1 aligns across 7 bases. V shed 5 bases and J 2 bases; nucleotides not matched to a gene: 6. The CDR3 is 14 residues long. Germline loops: CDR1 MNHEY, CDR2 SVGAGI. The CDR3 DNA is TGTGCCAGCAGTCACCGGGACAGTCCCTACGAGCAGTACTTC. It codes for CASSHRDSPYEQYF.

The chain carries TRBV4-1 and TRBJ1-6, with D possibly being TRBD1 (6 bases). V was shortened by 0 bases and J by 4 bases, with 16 bases between the two germline ends. This CDR3 spans 18 amino acids. Germline CDR1 MGHRA, CDR2 YSYEKL. The CDR3: CASSQESRTEYYNSPLHF. Written as DNA, the CDR3 is TGCGCCAGCAGCCAAGAGTCCAGGACAGAATATTATAATTCACCCCTCCACTTT.

This chain links TRBV4-1 with TRBJ1-1, with TRBD1 identical over 7 bases. In germline, CDR1 is MGHRA, CDR2 YSYEKL. The J segment lost 3 bases and the V segment lost 1 base, leaving 5 bases of the junction unmatched. The CDR3 has 15 amino acids. The CDR3 coding sequence is TGCGCCAGCAGCCAAGGACAGGGATCATACACTGAAGCTTTCTTT. This gives the protein CASSQGQGSYTEAFF.

This clone appeared once. A junction boundary mismatches the germline segment, possibly from a read error. V and J are TRBV7-7 and TRBJ2-3; 8 bases align to TRBD1. This CDR3 spans 14 amino acids. Per the germline V gene, CDR1 is SSHAT and CDR2 is FNYEAQ (reference sequence). Here the CDR3 reads CASSFGQGLDTQYF. The CDR3 DNA sequence: TGTGCTAGCAGCTTCGGACAGGGTTTAGATACGCAGTATTTT. Full variable domain (missing parts from reference TRBV7-7 and TRBJ2-3): GAGVSQSPRYKVTKRGQDVTLRCDPISSHATLYWYQQALGQGPEFLTYFNYEAQPDKSGLPSDRFSAERPEGSISTLTIQRTEQRDSAMYRCASSFGQGLDTQYFGPGTRLTVL.

The J gene is TRBJ1-1, the V gene TRBV4-1, with D possibly TRBD1 on 6 matching bases. Germline V lookup: CDR1 MGHRA, CDR2 YSYEKL. V lost 6 bases and J 4 bases, leaving 15 bases between the germline ends. The CDR3 runs to 14 residues. The CDR3 sequence is CASRKGRGGTEAFF. The CDR3 DNA reads as TGCGCCAGCAGGAAGGGTAGGGGGGGCACTGAAGCTTTCTTT.

Regarding this clone: The conserved phenylalanine or tryptophan normally closing the CDR3 is absent here, so this likely arose from a read error. The DNA is left out, because the CDR3 cannot be placed on it with certainty; the CDR3 is given as TCRdb lists it. The chain combines TRBV20-1 with TRBJ1-2. The CDR3 has 9 residues if both end residues are counted. Germline V gene lookup returns CDR1 DFQATT and CDR2 SNEGSKA (reference sequence). CDR3 in amino acids: CSAPHVKAL.

The chain has TRBV2 and TRBJ2-2; tentative D call: TRBD1 (5 bases). The CDR3 is 14 residues long. CDR1 and CDR2 from the germline V gene are SNHLY and FYNNEI. V lost 7 bases to trimming and J lost 3 bases, with 12 bases between them. The CDR3 region is CASTTGRDTGELFF. CDR3 sequence (DNA): TGTGCCAGCACAACAGGACGGGACACCGGGGAGCTGTTTTTT.